These T cell receptor beta chains were read from a single sample in a study of cytomegalovirus exposure and HLA in healthy donors. This table comes from immunoSEQ multiplex PCR, and its TCRdb copy is limited to in-frame clones, with some not included. Of some 170,000 clones in the sample, around 81% were seen once. The material sequenced was PBMCs. All receptors come from a middle-aged woman in good health and CMV-seronegative. The CDR3 runs from the conserved cysteine through the conserved F or W. A D gene is named only where the DNA matches it firmly. Clone sizes are given selectively: once, few, many, or a class where the clone is expanded.

d_call | j_call | v_call | clone_size | cdr3_nt | cdr3_aa
TRBD1 | TRBJ1-2 | TRBV9 | . | TGTGCCAGCAGCGAACAGGGGCTCGACGGCTACACCTTC | CASSEQGLDGYTF
. | TRBJ2-7 | TRBV9 | . | TGTGCCAGCAGCCGACAGTCGGAAGACGAGCAGTACTTC | CASSRQSEDEQYF
. | TRBJ2-7 | TRBV27 | . | TGTGCCAGCAGTGAAACAGGAATTTCCTACGAGCAGTACTTC | CASSETGISYEQYF
. | TRBJ2-2 | TRBV7-3 | . | TGTGCCAGCAGCTTAGACAGAAACACCGGGGAGCTGTTTTTT | CASSLDRNTGELFF
TRBD1 | TRBJ1-5 | TRBV2 | . | TGTGCCAGCAGTTCACAGGGGGGGAATCAGCCCCAGCATTTT | CASSSQGGNQPQHF
. | TRBJ2-2 | TRBV11-2 | . | TGTGCCAGCAGCCCGTACACCGGGGAGCTGTTTTTT | CASSPYTGELFF
TRBD1 | TRBJ1-1 | TRBV19 | . | TGTGCCAGTATTTACAGGGGGCTGAACACTGAAGCTTTCTTT | CASIYRGLNTEAFF
. | TRBJ2-3 | TRBV6-4 | few | TGTGCCAGCAGTGCCCACCTAAGCACAGATACGCAGTATTTT | CASSAHLSTDTQYF
TRBD2 | TRBJ2-3 | TRBV5-4 | . | TGTGCCAGCAGCTTGGGTCTAGCGGGAGGTTCAGATACGCAGTATTTT | CASSLGLAGGSDTQYF
. | TRBJ1-1 | TRBV19 | once | TGTGCCAGTAACAACAGGAACACTGAAGCTTTCTTT | CASNNRNTEAFF
TRBD2 | TRBJ2-7 | TRBV19 | . | TGTGCCAGTAGCACCCGGACTAGCGGGAGGGCCGAGTTCTTCCACGAGCAGTACTTC | CASSTRTSGRAEFFHEQYF
TRBD1 | TRBJ1-5 | TRBV18 | . | TGTGCCAGCTCACGTGGGGCAGGGGGCGATCAGCCCCAGCATTTT | CASSRGAGGDQPQHF
. | TRBJ2-5 | TRBV19 | . | TGTGCCAGTAGTATATCCGGCATGAGGGGGGAGACCCAGTACTTC | CASSISGMRGETQYF
. | TRBJ1-3 | TRBV30 | . | TGTGCCTGGAGTGAACAGGGTTCTGGAAACACCATATATTTT | CAWSEQGSGNTIYF
. | TRBJ1-2 | TRBV30 | few | TGTGCCTGGAGTAGGCAGGGTGGTGGCTACACCTTC | CAWSRQGGGYTF
. | TRBJ1-2 | TRBV30 | few | TGTGCCTGGAATGTATTCACGGGGGGAAGGGACTATGGCTACACCTTC | CAWNVFTGGRDYGYTF
TRBD2 | TRBJ2-1 | TRBV30 | . | TGTGCCTGGAATAGCGGGAGGGCCGCGGGGGAGCAGTTCTTC | CAWNSGRAAGEQFF
. | TRBJ2-7 | TRBV5-1 | . | TGCGCCAGCTCCCAGGGGGCGGGGGACGAGCAGTACTTC | CASSQGAGDEQYF
. | TRBJ1-5 | TRBV18 | once | TGTGCCAGCTCACCAGGAGGAGATCAGCCCCAGCATTTT | CASSPGGDQPQHF
. | TRBJ2-1 | TRBV21-1 | . | TGTGCCAGCAGCACCCGACTAGCGGGAGGGGTTTACAATGAGCAGTTCTTC | CASSTRLAGGVYNEQFF
TRBD2 | TRBJ2-7 | TRBV5-4 | few | TGTGCCACAGCGCGGGAGTACAGCTCCTACGAGCAGTACTTC | CATAREYSSYEQYF
. | TRBJ2-1 | TRBV6-5 | . | TGTGCCAGCAGTTACCGACAAGCTATTGTGAATGAGCAGTTCTTC | CASSYRQAIVNEQFF
TRBD1 | TRBJ1-2 | TRBV6-1 | . | TGTGCCAGCGAAGCGGGGGACAGGGTTGGCTACACCTTC | CASEAGDRVGYTF
. | TRBJ1-2 | TRBV7-9 | . | TGTGCCAGCAGCTCGGGAAACCTATATGGCTACACCTTC | CASSSGNLYGYTF
TRBD1 | TRBJ2-7 | TRBV6-5 | . | TGTGCCAGCAGTCCCGGGACAGGGGATTACGAGCAGTACTTC | CASSPGTGDYEQYF
TRBD1 | TRBJ1-5 | TRBV7-8 | . | TGTGCCAGCAGCGGCAGACAGGGGGGCTTGAGCAATCAGCCCCAGCATTTT | CASSGRQGGLSNQPQHF
TRBD1 | TRBJ1-1 | TRBV28 | once | TGTGCCAGCAAGGGTCAGGGGGCAGGGTACACTGAAGCTTTCTTT | CASKGQGAGYTEAFF
. | TRBJ1-2 | TRBV6-1 | . | TGTGCCAGCAGTGAAGATCCCAACACCCGCTATGGCTACACCTTC | CASSEDPNTRYGYTF
TRBD2 | TRBJ2-5 | TRBV2 | . | TGTGCCAGCCGGGTGGGGTACGGCGGGAGGGCCTGGGAGACCCAGTACTTC | CASRVGYGGRAWETQYF
. | TRBJ2-7 | TRBV5-1 | . | TGCGCCAGCAGCTTGGACCCACGGGACAACTACGAGCAGTACTTC | CASSLDPRDNYEQYF
. | TRBJ1-2 | TRBV9 | . | TGTGCCAGCAGCGTCTCCCCCGGGACTGCCTATGGCTACACCTTC | CASSVSPGTAYGYTF
. | TRBJ1-1 | TRBV5-1 | few | TGCGCCAGCAGCTTGGATGGTGCGGGTTGGACGAACACTGAAGCTTTCTTT | CASSLDGAGWTNTEAFF
. | TRBJ2-6 | TRBV5-1 | . | TGCGCCAGCAGCTCCGGCCGGAGTGCCCCCGGGGCCAACGTCCTGACTTTC | CASSSGRSAPGANVLTF
. | TRBJ2-7 | TRBV6-5 | . | TGTGCCAGCAGGAGGGGCAGCGGAGGGGCCGAGCAGTACTTC | CASRRGSGGAEQYF
TRBD1 | TRBJ1-1 | TRBV2 | . | TGTGCCAGCAGCTGGGACAGGTGGGACACTGAAGCTTTCTTT | CASSWDRWDTEAFF
. | TRBJ1-2 | TRBV23-1 | once | TGCGCCAGCAGTCCCCACTTCGTCAGCGAAAACTATGGCTACACCTTC | CASSPHFVSENYGYTF
TRBD1 | TRBJ2-7 | TRBV2 | few | TGTGCCAGCAGGTTTCGGGACAGGGGGCAGGAGCAGTACTTC | CASRFRDRGQEQYF
TRBD2 | TRBJ2-1 | TRBV29-1 | . | TGCAGCGTTGTCCCCACTAGCGGGAGTAGAGATGAGCAGTTCTTC | CSVVPTSGSRDEQFF
. | TRBJ2-7 | TRBV5-1 | once | TGCGCCAGCAGCTTGGACGCGAACTACGAGCAGTACTTC | CASSLDANYEQYF
TRBD1 | TRBJ1-4 | TRBV7-9 | . | TGTGCCAGCAGTTCAGAACTAGACAGGGGGAATGAAAAACTGTTTTTT | CASSSELDRGNEKLFF
TRBD2 | TRBJ2-1 | TRBV28 | . | TGTGCCAGCAGTTTGAGCGGGACTAGCAGAAACAATGAGCAGTTCTTC | CASSLSGTSRNNEQFF
TRBD2 | TRBJ2-3 | TRBV11-3 | few | TGTGCCAGCAGGCCGACTAGCGGGAGGGAGGCAGATACGCAGTATTTT | CASRPTSGREADTQYF